Listed below are T cell receptor beta chains from one sample, sequenced in a study of ipilimumab plus nivolumab after autologous stem cell transplantation. The repertoire was sequenced with immunoSEQ multiplex PCR; TCRdb's copy has only in-frame clones and lacks some. The sample has roughly 16,000 clones, approximately 80% seen once. The sample here was PBMCs, taken in a trial of ipilimumab plus nivolumab as post-transplant consolidation. All receptors come from a male donor with diffuse large B-cell lymphoma. Both conserved end residues are part of each CDR3. The D gene is left open where the match is weak. Size is stated for part of the rows, as once, few or many counts, or as a class when the clone is expanded.

clone size,J gene,V gene,D gene,CDR3 protein,CDR3 DNA
.,TRBJ2-7,TRBV7-9,.,CASSPPRLRSYEQYF,TGTGCCAGCAGCCCCCCCCGGCTGCGATCCTACGAGCAGTACTTC
once,TRBJ1-2,TRBV4-3,.,CASSQPLDNGESGYTF,TGCGCCAGCAGCCAACCCCTGGACAATGGGGAGAGTGGCTACACCTTC
.,TRBJ1-3,TRBV7-3,TRBD1,CASSPQGVPGNTIYF,TGTGCCAGCAGCCCACAGGGGGTCCCTGGAAACACCATATATTTT
.,TRBJ1-1,TRBV7-2,.,CASSFSRNTEAFF,TGTGCCAGCAGCTTTTCTCGGAACACTGAAGCTTTCTTT
.,TRBJ2-2,TRBV4-3,.,CASSQDPSLRGRTGELFF,TGCGCCAGCAGCCAAGACCCATCACTCCGGGGACGCACCGGGGAGCTGTTTTTT
.,TRBJ2-7,TRBV6-1,.,CASSEQGRGTYEQYF,TGTGCCAGCAGTGAACAGGGTCGGGGGACCTACGAGCAGTACTTC
.,TRBJ1-3,TRBV28,.,CASTEQVYSGNTIYF,TGTGCCAGCACCGAACAGGTTTACTCTGGAAACACCATATATTTT
.,TRBJ2-7,TRBV7-9,.,CASSPGVGTSYEQYF,TGTGCCAGCAGCCCCGGGGTGGGGACATCCTACGAGCAGTACTTC
.,TRBJ1-1,TRBV10-1,TRBD1,CASRTTGDTEAFF,TGCGCCAGCAGAACAACAGGGGATACTGAAGCTTTCTTT
once,TRBJ2-7,TRBV30,.,CAWSVGRSYEQYF,TGTGCCTGGAGTGTCGGCAGGTCCTACGAGCAGTACTTC
.,TRBJ2-3,TRBV7-9,TRBD2,CASSFRSGLDTDTQYF,TGTGCCAGCAGCTTTCGATCGGGACTAGACACAGATACGCAGTATTTT
once,TRBJ1-3,TRBV7-8,.,CASSLVGVGAGNTIYF,TGTGCCAGCAGCTTAGTCGGGGTAGGGGCTGGAAACACCATATATTTT
once,TRBJ1-5,TRBV27,.,CASSLEGLGNQPQHF,TGTGCCAGCAGTTTAGAAGGGTTGGGCAATCAGCCCCAGCATTTT
.,TRBJ2-3,TRBV27,TRBD2,CASRNPLAGMDTQYF,TGTGCCAGCAGAAATCCGCTAGCGGGGATGGATACGCAGTATTTT
.,TRBJ1-2,TRBV14,.,CASSQGLISNYGYTF,TGTGCCAGCAGCCAAGGACTAATCTCTAACTATGGCTACACCTTC
.,TRBJ1-6,TRBV5-4,.,CASSLGLTNSPLHF,TGTGCCAGCAGCTTAGGACTAACTAATTCACCCCTCCACTTT
.,TRBJ2-1,TRBV2,TRBD2,CASSGTRGNEQFF,TGTGCCAGCAGTGGGACTAGAGGCAATGAGCAGTTCTTC
.,TRBJ2-7,TRBV27,TRBD1,CASSLVGDPGGLHEQYF,TGTGCCAGCAGTTTGGTGGGTGACCCAGGGGGTTTACACGAGCAGTACTTC
.,TRBJ1-4,TRBV5-1,TRBD1,CASSPGDSPTNEKLFF,TGCGCCAGCAGCCCCGGGGACAGCCCAACTAATGAAAAACTGTTTTTT
.,TRBJ2-1,TRBV11-3,.,CASSLDGAGAEQFF,TGTGCCAGCAGCTTAGATGGGGCAGGGGCGGAGCAGTTCTTC
once,TRBJ2-1,TRBV27,.,CASSSVDRRRSHEQFF,TGTGCCAGCAGTTCTGTCGACAGGAGAAGGTCCCATGAGCAGTTCTTC
.,TRBJ2-7,TRBV6-1,.,CATSEGRGSSYEQYF,TGTGCCACCAGTGAAGGCAGGGGCAGCTCCTACGAGCAGTACTTC
once,TRBJ2-2,TRBV7-9,TRBD2,CASSERTSGGPNTGELFF,TGTGCCAGCAGCGAAAGGACTAGCGGGGGACCGAACACCGGGGAGCTGTTTTTT
once,TRBJ2-5,TRBV6-1,.,CASSATRGIETQYF,TGTGCCAGCAGTGCAACCAGAGGTATAGAGACCCAGTACTTC
.,TRBJ2-7,TRBV6-1,.,CASSEYRAYEQYF,TGTGCCAGCAGTGAATACAGGGCCTACGAGCAGTACTTC
.,TRBJ2-7,TRBV15,TRBD1,CATSRVATGYDEQYF,TGTGCCACCAGCAGAGTGGCGACAGGGTACGACGAGCAGTACTTC
.,TRBJ2-7,TRBV7-3,.,CASSSSNKEQYF,TGTGCCAGCAGCTCTTCCAATAAGGAGCAGTACTTC
.,TRBJ2-1,TRBV2,TRBD2,CASRAASGGYHEQFF,TGTGCCAGCAGGGCCGCTAGCGGGGGGTACCATGAGCAGTTCTTC
.,TRBJ2-2,TRBV28,.,CASSFEVLNTGELFF,TGTGCCAGCAGTTTCGAGGTGTTGAACACCGGGGAGCTGTTTTTT
.,TRBJ2-7,TRBV5-1,TRBD2,CASSPGLAGYEQYF,TGCGCCAGCAGCCCGGGACTAGCGGGCTACGAGCAGTACTTC
once,TRBJ1-2,TRBV19,.,CASKGDIYGYTF,TGTGCCAGTAAGGGGGACATCTATGGCTACACCTTC
few,TRBJ1-2,TRBV21-1,.,CASKLIGDSRYGYTF,TGTGCCAGCAAGTTAATCGGGGACTCTAGGTATGGCTACACCTTC
.,TRBJ2-1,TRBV29-1,TRBD2,CSVEGEGGRTPNEQFF,TGCAGCGTTGAAGGGGAGGGCGGGAGAACCCCCAATGAGCAGTTCTTC
once,TRBJ2-3,TRBV5-6,TRBD1,CASSLGTGGGSDTQYF,TGTGCCAGCAGCTTGGGCACAGGGGGTGGCTCAGATACGCAGTATTTT
.,TRBJ2-2,TRBV2,TRBD1,CASSETGGTGELFF,TGTGCCAGCAGTGAAACAGGGGGAACCGGGGAGCTGTTTTTT
.,TRBJ1-2,TRBV6-5,.,CASSAQLIPTYGYTF,TGTGCCAGCAGTGCCCAGCTTATTCCGACCTATGGCTACACCTTC
.,TRBJ1-4,TRBV5-1,.,CASSQRAAAATNEKLFF,TGCGCCAGCTCCCAACGGGCCGCAGCTGCAACTAATGAAAAACTGTTTTTT